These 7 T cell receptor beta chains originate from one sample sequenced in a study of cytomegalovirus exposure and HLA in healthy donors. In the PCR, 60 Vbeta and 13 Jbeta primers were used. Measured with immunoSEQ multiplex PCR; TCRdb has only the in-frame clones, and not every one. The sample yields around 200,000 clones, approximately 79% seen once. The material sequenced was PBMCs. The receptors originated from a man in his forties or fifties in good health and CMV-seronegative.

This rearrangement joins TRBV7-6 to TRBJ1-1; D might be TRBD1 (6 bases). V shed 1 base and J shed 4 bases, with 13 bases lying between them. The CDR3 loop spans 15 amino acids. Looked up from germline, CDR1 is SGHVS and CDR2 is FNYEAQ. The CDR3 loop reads CASSLGMTGSTEAFF. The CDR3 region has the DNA TGTGCCAGCAGCTTAGGGATGACAGGTTCCACTGAAGCTTTCTTT.

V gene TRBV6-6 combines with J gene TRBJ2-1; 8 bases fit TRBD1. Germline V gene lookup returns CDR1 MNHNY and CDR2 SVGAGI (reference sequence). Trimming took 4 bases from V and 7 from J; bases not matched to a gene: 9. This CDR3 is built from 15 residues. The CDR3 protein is CASSSAGTGTNEQFF. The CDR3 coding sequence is TGTGCCAGCAGTTCAGCCGGGACAGGTACGAATGAGCAGTTCTTC.

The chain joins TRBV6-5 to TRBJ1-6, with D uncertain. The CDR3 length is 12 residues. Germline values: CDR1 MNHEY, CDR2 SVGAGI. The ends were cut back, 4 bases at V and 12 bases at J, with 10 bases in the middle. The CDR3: CASSSRGEPLHF. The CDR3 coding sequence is TGTGCCAGCAGTTCACGGGGAGAACCCCTCCACTTT.

CDR3 sequence: CASILGLFTGELFF. CDR3 in DNA: TGTGCCAGCATCCTCGGACTTTTCACCGGGGAGCTGTTTTTT. This sequence joins TRBV6-1 and TRBJ2-2; D possibly corresponds to TRBD2 (5 bases). The CDR3 sequence is 14 residues long. Germline lookup yields CDR1 MNHNS and CDR2 SASEGT. Trimming cost V 7 bases and J 4 bases, with 13 bases left between them.

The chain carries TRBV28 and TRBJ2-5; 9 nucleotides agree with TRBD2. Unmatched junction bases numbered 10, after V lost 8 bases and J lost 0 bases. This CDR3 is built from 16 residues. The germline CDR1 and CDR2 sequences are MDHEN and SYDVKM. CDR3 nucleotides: TGTGCCAGCGAGTCCCTCCTAGCGGGATACCAAGAGACCCAGTACTTC. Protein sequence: CASESLLAGYQETQYF.

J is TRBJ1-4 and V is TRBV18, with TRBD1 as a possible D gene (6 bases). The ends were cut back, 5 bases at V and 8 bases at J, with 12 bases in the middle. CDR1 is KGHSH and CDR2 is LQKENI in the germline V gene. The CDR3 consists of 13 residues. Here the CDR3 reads CASSLGQYEKLFF. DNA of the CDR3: TGTGCCAGCTCATTAGGACAGTACGAAAAACTGTTTTTT.

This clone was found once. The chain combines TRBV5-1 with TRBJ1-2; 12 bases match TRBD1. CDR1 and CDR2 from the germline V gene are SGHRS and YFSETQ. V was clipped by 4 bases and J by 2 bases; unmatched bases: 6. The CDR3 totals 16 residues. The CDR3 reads CASSAGTGGANYGYTF. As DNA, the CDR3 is TGCGCCAGCAGCGCAGGGACAGGGGGCGCGAACTATGGCTACACCTTC.